Below are 5 T cell receptor beta chains sequenced from a single sample in a study of vaccination effects on CD4 cells after COVID-19. Clones were sequenced by immunoSEQ multiplex PCR, and TCRdb holds only the in-frame ones, with some missing. The sample records about 65,000 clones, less than 85% being singletons. Sequencing followed a ViraFEST assay step that expanded antigen-specific CD4+ T cells with viral peptide pools. Culturing for ten to eleven days preceded CD4+ T cell isolation. Vaccine recipients, nucleocapsid antibody negative, had no prior SARS-CoV-2 infection. No antigen is known for these receptors. The sample consisted of CD4+ T cells from PBMCs cultured with HCoV-NL63 spike peptides, taken before COVID-19 vaccination. The origin of the receptors is a human donor who received a COVID-19 vaccine.

The rearrangement joins TRBV28 to TRBJ1-2, with 8 bases that match TRBD1. There are 15 residues in the CDR3. V was clipped by 5 bases and J by 2 bases; unmatched bases: 7. The V gene's germline CDR1 is MDHEN and CDR2 SYDVKM. As DNA, the CDR3 is TGTGCCAGCAGTCCCTCTCAGGGGGCCAACTATGGCTACACCTTC. Protein sequence: CASSPSQGANYGYTF.

The rearrangement links TRBV21-1 to TRBJ2-3; TRBD2, the D gene given by the table, was not confirmed from the DNA. TRBV21-1 is noted as a pseudogene. This CDR3 region has 15 residues. CDR3 coding DNA: TGTGCCACTGAGATAACTGCTGCTAGCACAGATACGCAGTATTTT. This codes for CATEITAASTDTQYF.

This clone came up a few times. The V and J genes are TRBV28 and TRBJ1-2, with 7 nucleotides matching TRBD1. The CDR3 is made up of 13 amino acids. Per the germline V gene, CDR1 is MDHEN and CDR2 is SYDVKM. V was pared by 7 bases and J by 4 bases, with 6 bases of the junction left unmatched. In DNA form, the CDR3 reads TGTGCCAGCACAGAACAGGGGAGCTATGGCTACACCTTC. Amino acid sequence: CASTEQGSYGYTF.

The chain links TRBV19 to TRBJ2-6; D uncertain. CDR3 length: 14 amino acids. Trimming removed 6 bases at V and 0 bases at J, with 6 bases between. Germline CDR1 reads LNHDA; CDR2 reads SQIVND (reference sequence). CDR3 in amino acids: CASRTDSGANVLTF. CDR3 coding DNA: TGTGCCAGTAGAACAGACTCTGGGGCCAACGTCCTGACTTTC.

V usage is TRBV4-2 and J usage is TRBJ1-1, with 12 bases identical to TRBD1. The CDR3 consists of 14 residues. V was clipped by 3 bases and J by 5 bases; unmatched bases: 1. CDR1 and CDR2 from the germline V gene are LGHNA and YNFKEQ. The CDR3 spells CASSQGQGATEAFF. DNA for the CDR3: TGTGCCAGCAGCCAGGGACAGGGGGCGACTGAAGCTTTCTTT.